This T cell receptor beta chain was obtained from a study of T cells in Graves' hyperthyroidism and ophthalmopathy. Study-level findings and limits: From stable hyperthyroidism, ophthalmopathy was separated by a 13 V-J model. The model foresaw ophthalmopathy a median around 6.8 months prior to onset.

Exclusions: uncontrolled infection, other autoimmune disease, pregnancy, lactation. Template material for amplifying TCR beta CDR3 regions consisted of RNA transcripts. The primer set for the first-round RT-PCR of the TCR CDR3 was HTBI. TCRdb redid the calling of the multiplex PCR reads with MiXCR, one entry per CDR3 protein. The sample has 350,000 or so distinct CDR3 sequences; about a sixth are singletons. This clonotype is deemed hyperexpanded (1% or more). The antigen remains unidentified. Germline V gene sequence: CDR1 MNHNS, CDR2 SASEGT. The CDR3 length is 14 residues. The junction had 9 bases not matched to a gene; V was cut back by 6 bases and J by 5 bases.

What was sequenced was blood. The clonotype was recovered from a woman between 40 and 50 years old with Graves' ophthalmopathy. The rearrangement joins TRBV6-1 to TRBJ2-7; 8 nucleotides match TRBD2. CDR3 amino acids: CASRGAGDSDEQYF. The CDR3 DNA reads as TGTGCCAGCAGGGGAGCGGGAGATTCGGACGAGCAGTACTTC.